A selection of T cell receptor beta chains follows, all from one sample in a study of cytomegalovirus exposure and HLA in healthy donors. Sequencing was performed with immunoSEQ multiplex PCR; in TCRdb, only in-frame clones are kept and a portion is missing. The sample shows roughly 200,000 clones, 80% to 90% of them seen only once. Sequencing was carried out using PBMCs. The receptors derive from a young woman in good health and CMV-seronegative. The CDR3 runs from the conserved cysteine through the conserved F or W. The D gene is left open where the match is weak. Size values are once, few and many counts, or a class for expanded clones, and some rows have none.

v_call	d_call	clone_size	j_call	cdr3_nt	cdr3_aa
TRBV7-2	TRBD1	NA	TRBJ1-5	TGTGCCAGCAGCCCGGGACAGGGGATGGGTCAGCCCCAGCATTTT	CASSPGQGMGQPQHF
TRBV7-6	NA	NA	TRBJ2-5	TGTGCCAGCAGCTTAAGGTTGCGGGGGCCGAGAGAGGAGACCCAGTACTTC	CASSLRLRGPREETQYF
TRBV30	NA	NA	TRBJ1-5	TGTGCCTGGATTGGAGGGCTCAACCAGCCCCAGCATTTT	CAWIGGLNQPQHF
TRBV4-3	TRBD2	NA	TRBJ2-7	TGCGCCAGCAGCCAAGATCTGGGGGGGGTAACCCACGAGCAGTACTTC	CASSQDLGGVTHEQYF
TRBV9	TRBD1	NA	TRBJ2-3	TGTGCCAGCAGCCAAGAGGGACAGATCACAGATACGCAGTATTTT	CASSQEGQITDTQYF
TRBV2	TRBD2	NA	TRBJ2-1	TGTGCCAGCAGCCGATCCGGGGGGTCCTACAATGAGCAGTTCTTC	CASSRSGGSYNEQFF
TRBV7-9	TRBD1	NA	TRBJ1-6	TGTGCCAGCAGCTTAGCCGGACAGGGGGCCTATAATTCACCCCTCCACTTT	CASSLAGQGAYNSPLHF
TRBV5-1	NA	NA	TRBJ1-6	TGCGCCAGCAGCGTACAGGGTAACTCACCCCTCCACTTT	CASSVQGNSPLHF
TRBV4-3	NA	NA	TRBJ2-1	TGCGCCAGCAGCCAAGCTTGGGACACATGGGTCAATGAGCAGTTCTTC	CASSQAWDTWVNEQFF
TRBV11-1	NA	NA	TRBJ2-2	TGTGCCAGCAGCTTAGTAGGTGGAGACACCGGGGAGCTGTTTTTT	CASSLVGGDTGELFF
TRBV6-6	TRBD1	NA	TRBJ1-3	TGTGCCAGCAGCCTATCCGGGACAGGGGGAAACACCATATATTTT	CASSLSGTGGNTIYF
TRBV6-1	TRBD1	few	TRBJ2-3	TGTGCCAGCAGTGCCCCCGGGACAGGAGTCTTTAGCACAGATACGCAGTATTTT	CASSAPGTGVFSTDTQYF
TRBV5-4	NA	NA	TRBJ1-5	TGTGCCAGCAGCCTTGAGAATCAGCCCCAGCATTTT	CASSLENQPQHF
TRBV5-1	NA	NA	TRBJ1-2	TGCGCCAGCAGCCAGGGGCGTCTTGGCTACACCTTC	CASSQGRLGYTF
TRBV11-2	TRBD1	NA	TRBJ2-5	TGTGCCAGCAGCTTTCCGGGACAGGGGGGGAGAGGAGAGACCCAGTACTTC	CASSFPGQGGRGETQYF
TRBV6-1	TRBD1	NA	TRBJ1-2	TGTGCCAGCAGTGAACAGGGGGCACCTAACTATGGCTACACCTTC	CASSEQGAPNYGYTF
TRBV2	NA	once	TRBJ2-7	TGTGCCAGCAGTGTGGGCAGCTCGACAACCTACGAGCAGTACTTC	CASSVGSSTTYEQYF
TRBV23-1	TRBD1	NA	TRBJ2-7	TGCGCCAGCACCCTACGGACAGGGAAAGTTTGGATCGAGCAGTACTTC	CASTLRTGKVWIEQYF
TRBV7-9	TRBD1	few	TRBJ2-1	TGTGCCAGCAGCTTACCCCCCGGACAGGGGCCGAGTAATGAGCAGTTCTTC	CASSLPPGQGPSNEQFF
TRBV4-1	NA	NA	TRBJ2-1	TGCGCCAGCAGCCTAAGGGGGAATGAGCAGTTCTTC	CASSLRGNEQFF
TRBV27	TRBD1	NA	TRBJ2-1	TGTGCCAGCAGTTTGGGGACAGGGATAGATACCTCCTACAATGAGCAGTTCTTC	CASSLGTGIDTSYNEQFF
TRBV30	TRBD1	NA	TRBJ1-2	TGTGCCTGGAGTGTACTGGGGACAGGGAACGGCTACACCTTC	CAWSVLGTGNGYTF